A selection of T cell receptor beta chains follows, all from one sample in a study of beta chain features in type 1 diabetes. Method: immunoSEQ multiplex PCR; TCRdb's copy keeps in-frame clones and lacks some. Among over 90,000 clones listed, under 30% were seen once. Specimen: central memory CD4+ T cells from blood. The source is a woman younger than 30 with type 1 diabetes. Both conserved end residues are part of each CDR3. D genes are given only for firm matches. Only part of the rows carry a size: once, few, many, or a class if the clone is expanded.

TRBD2	TRBV6-1	TRBJ2-7	NA	CASRRTGTSAEQYF	TGTGCCAGCAGGAGAACCGGGACTAGCGCCGAGCAGTACTTC
TRBD1	TRBV30	TRBJ1-4	NA	CAWRGQGNEKLFF	TGTGCCTGGAGGGGACAGGGGAATGAAAAACTGTTTTTT
NA	TRBV29-1	TRBJ2-3	NA	CSVGRGNRYTDTQYF	TGCAGCGTTGGGCGGGGAAATCGGTACACAGATACGCAGTATTTT
NA	TRBV5-6	TRBJ2-1	few	CASSLGPGSYNEQFF	TGTGCCAGCAGCTTGGGCCCGGGCTCCTACAATGAGCAGTTCTTC
NA	TRBV5-5	TRBJ2-3	few	CASSLGPTVTGFTDTQYF	TGTGCCAGCAGCTTGGGGCCGACTGTAACGGGGTTCACAGATACGCAGTATTTT
NA	TRBV5-7	TRBJ2-2	NA	CASSLELVGGARDTGELFF	TGTGCCAGCAGCTTGGAGCTGGTTGGGGGGGCGAGGGACACCGGGGAGCTGTTTTTT
TRBD1	TRBV2	TRBJ1-1	NA	CASSERYRGNTEAFF	TGTGCCAGCAGTGAAAGGTACAGGGGGAACACTGAAGCTTTCTTT
NA	TRBV28	TRBJ1-5	NA	CASSPHRLRLEQPQHF	TGTGCCAGCAGTCCGCACAGGTTACGGTTAGAACAGCCCCAGCATTTT
NA	TRBV18	TRBJ1-2	NA	CASSPPSVRYGYTF	TGTGCCAGCTCACCACCGAGTGTACGCTATGGCTACACCTTC
NA	TRBV23-1	TRBJ2-1	NA	CASSQSGRGNGLDYHEQFF	TGCGCCAGCAGTCAATCGGGGAGGGGGAACGGTCTTGACTATCATGAGCAGTTCTTC
TRBD1	TRBV2	TRBJ2-1	few	CASSGDRGEYNEQFF	TGTGCCAGCAGTGGGGACAGGGGGGAGTACAATGAGCAGTTCTTC
TRBD1	TRBV30	TRBJ1-5	NA	CAWSSADRIRPQHF	TGTGCCTGGAGTTCAGCGGACAGGATTCGGCCCCAGCATTTT
TRBD2	TRBV27	TRBJ2-1	few	CASSSQRERREQFF	TGTGCCAGCAGTTCCCAGCGGGAGCGGAGGGAGCAGTTCTTC
NA	TRBV7-9	TRBJ1-1	NA	CASSQQNTNTEAFF	TGTGCCAGCAGCCAACAGAATACTAACACTGAAGCTTTCTTT
NA	TRBV19	TRBJ1-2	NA	CASSRADRTPGGGYTF	TGTGCCAGTAGCAGGGCCGACAGGACGCCCGGTGGTGGCTACACCTTC
NA	TRBV19	TRBJ2-6	NA	CASTTFFSGANVLTF	TGTGCCAGCACTACCTTTTTCTCTGGGGCCAACGTCCTGACTTTC
NA	TRBV18	TRBJ2-5	NA	CASSPRDKETQYF	TGTGCCAGCTCACCACGGGACAAAGAGACCCAGTACTTC
NA	TRBV2	TRBJ1-4	few	CASSRTGRPGGEKLFF	TGTGCCAGCAGCAGGACCGGTCGCCCTGGAGGTGAAAAACTGTTTTTT
NA	TRBV7-2	TRBJ1-5	NA	CASSPTGKQPQHF	TGTGCCAGCAGCCCAACAGGGAAACAGCCCCAGCATTTT
TRBD2	TRBV27	TRBJ2-7	NA	CASRPGTSGAYEQYF	TGTGCCAGCAGACCGGGGACTAGCGGAGCCTACGAGCAGTACTTC
NA	TRBV10-3	TRBJ2-1	few	CAISDQGSYNEQFF	TGTGCCATCAGTGATCAGGGCTCCTACAATGAGCAGTTCTTC
NA	TRBV9	TRBJ2-1	NA	CASSVGSPRDEQFF	TGTGCCAGCAGCGTAGGGAGTCCTCGGGATGAGCAGTTCTTC
NA	TRBV30	TRBJ1-2	NA	CAWSRGQNYGYTF	TGTGCCTGGAGCCGAGGACAGAACTATGGCTACACCTTC
NA	TRBV7-9	TRBJ1-5	NA	CASSTTGGGSQPQHF	TGTGCCAGCAGCACCACCGGGGGGGGTTCTCAGCCCCAGCATTTT
NA	TRBV10-3	TRBJ1-1	NA	CATGGGDTEAFF	TGTGCCACGGGGGGTGGGGACACTGAAGCTTTCTTT
NA	TRBV19	TRBJ2-3	few	CASQRGSTDTQYF	TGTGCCAGCCAGCGCGGGTCCACAGATACGCAGTATTTT
NA	TRBV7-2	TRBJ2-4	NA	CASSLGTPSKNIQYF	TGTGCCAGCAGCTTAGGGACTCCTTCCAAAAACATTCAGTACTTC
NA	TRBV29-1	TRBJ1-2	few	CSVLLPTALRGGYTF	TGCAGCGTTCTTCTACCCACGGCCCTCCGGGGGGGCTACACCTTC
NA	TRBV7-9	TRBJ2-6	few	CASSVSSSGANVLTF	TGTGCCAGCAGCGTTTCGAGCTCTGGGGCCAACGTCCTGACTTTC
TRBD2	TRBV9	TRBJ2-5	NA	CASSVVGRGETQYF	TGTGCCAGCAGCGTAGTCGGGAGGGGAGAGACCCAGTACTTC
NA	TRBV7-2	TRBJ1-5	NA	CASSSPGNQPQHF	TGTGCCAGCAGCTCCCCGGGCAATCAGCCCCAGCATTTT